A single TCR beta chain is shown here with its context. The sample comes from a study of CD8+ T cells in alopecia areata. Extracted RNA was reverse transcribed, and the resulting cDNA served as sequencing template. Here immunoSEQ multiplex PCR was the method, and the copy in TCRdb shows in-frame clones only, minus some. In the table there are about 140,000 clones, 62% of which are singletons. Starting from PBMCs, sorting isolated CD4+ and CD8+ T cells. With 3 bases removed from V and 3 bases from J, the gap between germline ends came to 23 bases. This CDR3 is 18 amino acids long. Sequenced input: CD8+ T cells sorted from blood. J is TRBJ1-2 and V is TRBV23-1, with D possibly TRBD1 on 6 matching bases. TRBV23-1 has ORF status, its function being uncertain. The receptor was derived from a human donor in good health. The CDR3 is CASSHTPHRPGQDYGYTF. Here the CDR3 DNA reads TGCGCCAGCAGTCACACTCCCCACCGGCCGGGACAAGACTATGGCTACACCTTC.